The present T cell receptor (beta chain) was sequenced within a study of control samples from healthy donors and cancer patients (TCRdb year 2020). Including cysteine and phenylalanine, the CDR3 has 15 amino acids. CDR3 DNA only is kept here, 45 bases in frame from base 1. V lost 5 bases and J lost 4 bases, and the count of bases not matched to a germline gene is 6. The germline V gene encodes CDR1 PRHDT and CDR2 FYEKMQ (reference sequence). In regard to this clone: Its antigen is unknown. Qualities for individual bases were not recorded, and no much larger clone is one base off.

The library was built by means of the immunoSEQ multiplex PCR assay. TCRdb re-hosts the immuneACCESS table, in-frame sequences only. Its copies lack some clones; in the studies checked, an unresolved V gene accounts for under half of them, and the cause for the rest is not known. The sample table contains about 160,000 clones; only one count was recorded for roughly 94% of them. The top ten hold 14% of the sample. Source material: PBMCs. This chain joins TRBV13 to TRBJ1-4, with 8 middle bases fitting TRBD1. This TCR came from a man between 60 and 75 years old with colorectal cancer. The CDR3 reads as follows: CASSTRTGHNEKLFF. In nucleotides, the sequence is TGTGCCAGCAGCACTAGGACAGGGCATAATGAAAAACTGTTTTTT.